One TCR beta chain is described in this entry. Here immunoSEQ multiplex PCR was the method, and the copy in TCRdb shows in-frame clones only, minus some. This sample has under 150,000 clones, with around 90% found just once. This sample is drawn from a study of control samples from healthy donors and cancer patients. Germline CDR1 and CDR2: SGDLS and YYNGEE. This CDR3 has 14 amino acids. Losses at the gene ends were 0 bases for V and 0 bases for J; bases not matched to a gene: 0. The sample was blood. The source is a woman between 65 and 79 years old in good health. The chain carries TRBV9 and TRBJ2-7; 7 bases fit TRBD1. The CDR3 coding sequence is TGTGCCAGCAGCGTAGACAGGGGCTCCTACGAGCAGTACTTC. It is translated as CASSVDRGSYEQYF.